This T cell receptor (beta chain) was sequenced in a study of T cell responses to AZD1222 COVID-19 vaccine. Study-level findings and limits: Unmutated variant regions reportedly attract nearly half of all spike-specific TCRs. Baseline antibody screening turned up just six or seven seropositive AZD1222 recipients. The donors showed a predominance of white British ancestry and of females, with possible underestimation of clonal diversity. CD4 TCRs associated with vaccination spanned spike, dominating at 160-218 and 743-854.

The method was immunoSEQ multiplex PCR; TCRdb's version includes in-frame clones alone and lacks a portion of them. This table has 75,000 to 80,000 clones, 75% to 90% appearing once. There are 13 residues in the CDR3. V dropped 0 bases and J dropped 6 bases, with 7 bases sitting between them. Germline CDR1 LGHNA, CDR2 YNFKEQ. Comments on this clone: What it recognizes is unknown.

This specimen was peripheral blood, taken 28 days after the second AZD1222 dose. The TCR sequence derives from an adult who received the AZD1222 COVID-19 vaccine. The chain links TRBV4-2 to TRBJ2-3; D is unclear. CDR3 coding DNA: TGTGCCAGCAGCCAAGATCAAGGGGATACGCAGTATTTT. Residues: CASSQDQGDTQYF.